This T cell receptor beta chain was documented in a study of T cells in Graves' hyperthyroidism and ophthalmopathy. TCR beta CDR3 region amplification was performed from RNA transcripts. In the first-round RT-PCR of the TCR CDR3, the HTBI primer set was used. MiXCR, run by TCRdb on the multiplex PCR reads, gives a single entry per CDR3 protein. The table includes around 600,000 distinct CDR3 sequences, roughly 15% detected once. Findings of the study overall: Blood also held most thyroid clonotypes expanded beyond 0.001.

This clonotype was found many times. Its antigen is not identified. Not enrolled were patients with uncontrolled infection, other autoimmune disease, pregnancy or lactation. Diagnoses were established using clinical symptoms, serum thyroxine and TRAb, thyroid ultrasound and orbital computed tomography. V shed 4 bases and J 0 bases; nucleotides not matched to a gene: 7. CDR3 size: 17 residues. In germline, CDR1 is SGHDT, CDR2 YYEEEE. The receptor's source is a woman aged 45-65 years with Graves' ophthalmopathy. The chain links TRBV5-6 to TRBJ2-7; 13 bases agree with TRBD2. Material: blood. The DNA of the CDR3 is TGTGCCAGCAGCCAAGAGGGACTAGCGGGACGCTCCTACGAGCAGTACTTC. Residues: CASSQEGLAGRSYEQYF.